Following are 24 T cell receptor beta chains from one sample sequenced in a study of Graves' ophthalmopathy and Graves' hyperthyroidism. Transcripts of RNA were the source for amplifying TCR beta CDR3 regions. In the first round, RT-PCR was carried out with HTBI primers, and a multiplex PCR formed the second round. TCRdb processed the multiplex PCR reads anew with MiXCR; each CDR3 protein has one entry. In the table there are over a million distinct CDR3 sequences, about 40% of which are singletons. What was sequenced was peripheral blood or thyroid tissue (not recorded which). Source of these receptors: an adult man with Graves' hyperthyroidism.

The rearrangement joins TRBV20-1 to TRBJ2-3; D ambiguous. V dropped 0 bases and J dropped 6 bases, with 7 bases sitting between them. CDR1 and CDR2 (germline): DFQATT, SNEGSKA (reference sequence). The CDR3 length is 12 residues. The CDR3 bases are TGCAGTGCTAGAGAAAATGGTGATACGCAGTATTTT. This gives the protein CSARENGDTQYF.

The rearrangement uses TRBV2 and TRBJ2-5; D is unclear. CDR3 length: 15 residues. Trimming stripped 8 bases from V and 4 bases from J, with 20 bases between. Germline V gives CDR1 SNHLY, CDR2 FYNNEI. The CDR3 is CASSPQTRVRETQYF. The CDR3, as DNA: TGTGCCAGCTCACCACAAACACGCGTCCGAGAGACCCAGTACTTC.

This chain links TRBV15 with TRBJ1-5; no definite D call. V was trimmed by 0 bases and J by 14 bases, leaving 8 bases between them. CDR1 and CDR2 from the germline V gene are LNHNV and YYDKDF (reference sequence). The CDR3 consists of 11 residues. CDR3 coding DNA: TGTGCCACCAGCAGAGATGGCCACGAGCATTTT. It translates to CATSRDGHEHF.

The chain uses TRBV5-1 and TRBJ2-7; 12 bases align to TRBD2. CDR1 and CDR2 (germline): SGHRS, YFSETQ. Losses at the gene ends were 3 bases for V and 4 bases for J; bases not matched to a gene: 8. The CDR3 spans 16 residues. CDR3 nucleotides: TGCGCCAGCAGCTCCGGACTAGCGGGACACCAATACGAGCAGTACTTC. Its protein product is CASSSGLAGHQYEQYF.

This clonotype appeared many times. The chain is built from TRBV5-8 and TRBJ2-6; maybe TRBD2 (6 bases). Germline assignment: CDR1 SGHTS and CDR2 YDEGEE. V was trimmed by 0 bases and J by 0 bases, leaving 7 bases between them. The CDR3 sequence is 16 residues long. CDR3 in amino acids: CASSLGGNSGANVLTF. CDR3 nucleotide sequence: TGTGCCAGCAGCTTGGGCGGGAACTCTGGGGCCAACGTCCTGACTTTC.

The chain recombines TRBV6-2 or TRBV6-3 with TRBJ2-7; D tentatively reads TRBD1 or TRBD2 (5 bases each). The V gene lost 6 bases and the J gene lost 2 bases, with 11 bases spanning the gap. This CDR3 spans 13 amino acids. Germline V gene lookup returns CDR1 MNHEY and CDR2 SVGEGT. The CDR3: CASRWGPAYEQYF. In DNA, the CDR3 is TGTGCCAGCAGATGGGGACCAGCCTACGAGCAGTACTTC.

This chain links TRBV6-6 with TRBJ2-2; D is unresolved. V dropped 2 bases and J dropped 5 bases, with 9 bases sitting between them. Germline V gives CDR1 MNHNY, CDR2 SVGAGI (reference sequence). This CDR3 region has 14 residues. In nucleotides, the CDR3 is TGTGCCAGCAGTTACCCTCCCGGGACCGGGGAGCTGTTTTTT. Translating gives CASSYPPGTGELFF.

The chain employs TRBV19 and TRBJ1-1; D unresolved. Trimming shortened V by 6 bases and J by 0 bases, and 11 bases separated the two germline ends. This CDR3 is 14 amino acids long. Germline V gives CDR1 LNHDA, CDR2 SQIVND (reference sequence). CDR3 region: CASRPHVMNTEAFF. The DNA of the CDR3 is TGTGCCAGTAGGCCCCATGTGATGAACACTGAAGCTTTCTTT.

With regard to this clonotype: Being one base from a much bigger clone, this may be a read error. The conserved closing phenylalanine or tryptophan is absent in this CDR3, likely reflecting a read error. The chain carries TRBV7-9 and TRBJ1-1; maybe TRBD1 (6 bases). The CDR3 contains 15 residues. V lost 3 bases and J 3 bases, leaving 14 bases between the germline ends. Germline V gene sequence: CDR1 SEHNR, CDR2 FQNEAQ (reference sequence). CDR3 in DNA: TGTGCCAGCAGCTTGGCACAAGGGGGGTACACTGAAGCTTTCCTT. Amino acid sequence: CASSLAQGGYTEAFL.

Ten or more counts support this clonotype. The V and J genes are TRBV9 and TRBJ2-5, with 13 bases matching TRBD2. Germline lookup yields CDR1 SGDLS and CDR2 YYNGEE. The ends lost 4 bases at V and 4 bases at J; junction bases unmatched: 7. The CDR3 runs 16 residues. This chain's CDR3 is CASSPGLAGVVETQYF. CDR3 nucleotide sequence: TGTGCCAGCAGCCCAGGACTAGCGGGAGTTGTAGAGACCCAGTACTTC.

This chain joins TRBV5-1 and TRBJ2-7; D perhaps matches TRBD1 (6 bases). The CDR3 is 15 amino acids. Trimming took 5 bases from V and 2 from J, leaving 17 bases between them. Germline loops: CDR1 SGHRS, CDR2 YFSETQ. The CDR3 spells CASRFLQGIPYEQYF. The DNA for the CDR3 is TGCGCCAGCAGATTTTTACAGGGAATTCCCTACGAGCAGTACTTC. Using reference TRBV5-1 and TRBJ2-7 for the parts outside the CDR3, the full variable domain is KAGVTQTPRYLIKTRGQQVTLSCSPISGHRSVSWYQQTPGQGLQFLFEYFSETQRNKGNFPGRFSGRQFSNSRSEMNVSTLELGDSALYLCASRFLQGIPYEQYFGPGTRLTVT.

The rearrangement links TRBV5-1 to TRBJ1-2; no firm D call. The CDR3 has 16 residues. V shed 4 bases and J shed 5 bases, with 21 bases lying between them. Per the germline V gene, CDR1 is SGHRS and CDR2 is YFSETQ. The CDR3 DNA reads as TGCGCCAGCAGCCCCCCAGCAGCCGCGACGGAGTATGGCTACACCTTC. Protein product: CASSPPAAATEYGYTF.

The chain uses TRBV14 and TRBJ2-7; 8 bases fit TRBD2. The CDR3 runs 18 residues. The germline CDR1 and CDR2 sequences are SGHDN and FVKESK. The trim removed 1 base at V and 2 bases at J, leaving 13 bases unmatched. CDR3 region: CASSQVFLAGGSTYEQYF. The CDR3 region has the DNA TGTGCCAGCAGCCAAGTTTTTCTGGCGGGGGGATCCACCTACGAGCAGTACTTC.

The chain recombines TRBV7-2 with TRBJ1-2; unclear D gene. The ends were cut back, 5 bases at V and 9 bases at J, with 16 bases in the middle. CDR3 length: 13 residues. From germline, CDR1 is SGHTA and CDR2 FQGNSA. The CDR3 region is CASSLRWAPSYTF. The DNA for the CDR3 is TGTGCCAGCAGCCTACGATGGGCTCCGAGCTACACCTTC.

A note on this clonotype: A much larger clone sits a single nucleotide away, making a read error possible. The CDR3 here is CASSLFTSGACTF. Here the CDR3 DNA reads TGTGCCAGCAGCTTATTCACGTCAGGGGCCTGCACCTTC. This chain connects TRBV7-9 to TRBJ1-2, with a weak D call TRBD1 (6 bases). This CDR3 comprises 13 residues. Looked up from germline, CDR1 is SEHNR and CDR2 is FQNEAQ (reference sequence). The germline V and J ends were trimmed by 2 bases and 13 bases, with 17 bases remaining between them.

This clonotype came up many times. The chain uses TRBV5-1 and TRBJ2-7; D remains unclear. The CDR3 is 14 amino acids. V was trimmed by 0 bases and J by 5 bases, leaving 12 bases between them. CDR1 is SGHRS, CDR2 YFSETQ, per germline. CDR3 DNA: TGCGCCAGCAGCTTGGCCGGTCGTTCCCACGAGCAGTACTTC. Protein product: CASSLAGRSHEQYF. The full variable domain, completed using reference TRBV5-1 and TRBJ2-7, is KAGVTQTPRYLIKTRGQQVTLSCSPISGHRSVSWYQQTPGQGLQFLFEYFSETQRNKGNFPGRFSGRQFSNSRSEMNVSTLELGDSALYLCASSLAGRSHEQYFGPGTRLTVT.

In this sample, this clonotype turned up many times. The rearrangement joins TRBV2 to TRBJ2-2; weak D call: TRBD2 (6 bases). The V and J ends lost 7 bases and 0 bases respectively, with 18 bases between them. Germline V lookup: CDR1 SNHLY, CDR2 FYNNEI. The CDR3 covers 17 residues. Written as DNA, the CDR3 is TGTGCCAGCAATGATGGTGTCGGGGGAGCGAACACCGGGGAGCTGTTTTTT. Amino acids: CASNDGVGGANTGELFF.

As to this clonotype: A read error is possible here, since a much larger clone lies one base away. The chain has TRBV5-1 and TRBJ1-4, with TRBD1 identical over 8 bases. Germline V gene sequence: CDR1 SGHRS, CDR2 YFSETQ. The CDR3 has 13 amino acids. The DNA of the CDR3 is TGCGCCATCAGCTCCGGTGACAGGGGAGAACTGTTTTTT. This codes for CAISSGDRGELFF.

This clonotype occurred many times. The V call is TRBV7-8, the J call TRBJ2-7; 15 positions match TRBD2. Per germline, CDR1 SGHVS and CDR2 FQNEAQ. The CDR3 runs to 15 residues. V lost 4 bases to trimming and J lost 3 bases; unmatched junction nucleotides: 1. The CDR3 protein is CASSSGLAGGYEQYF. DNA of the CDR3: TGTGCCAGCAGCTCGGGACTAGCGGGAGGCTACGAGCAGTACTTC.

Concerning this clonotype itself: A much larger clonotype is one base distant, so this may be a read error. The CDR3 region is CSARDLRGNRPQHF. The CDR3 DNA is TGCAGTGCTAGAGATCTGAGGGGCAATCGGCCCCAGCATTTT. The V call is TRBV20-1, the J call TRBJ1-5, with D perhaps TRBD1 (5 bases). Germline CDR1 is DFQATT and CDR2 is SNEGSKA (reference sequence). The CDR3 is 14 residues long.

The chain employs TRBV18 and TRBJ2-5, with a weak D call TRBD1 (6 bases). This CDR3 has 14 residues. The germline V gene has CDR1 KGHSH and CDR2 LQKENI. V lost 5 bases and J lost 6, with 16 bases in between. In DNA form, the CDR3 reads TGTGCCAGCTCAATGGGGACACCTCACAAGACCCAGTACTTC. As protein: CASSMGTPHKTQYF.

This chain connects TRBV10-2 to TRBJ1-2, with TRBD1 matching over 9 bases. This CDR3 has 15 amino acids. The germline gives CDR1 WSHSY, CDR2 SAAADI. V gave up 3 bases and J gave up 4 bases; unmatched junction bases: 6. CDR3 amino acids: CASSDTDRGSYGYTF. The CDR3 DNA reads TGCGCCAGCAGTGACACCGACAGGGGGTCCTATGGCTACACCTTC.

This chain links TRBV28 with TRBJ2-7; the D is unclear. The CDR3 sequence is 14 residues long. Trimming removed 4 bases at V and 2 bases at J, with 12 bases between. The germline V gene has CDR1 MDHEN and CDR2 SYDVKM. The CDR3 nucleotides are TGTGCCAGCAGTTGGGTCCTAGGGACCTACGAGCAGTACTTC. Amino acid sequence: CASSWVLGTYEQYF.

This clonotype was seen only a few times. Possible read error: a much larger clone is one base away. V usage is TRBV29-1 and J usage is TRBJ2-5; D is possibly TRBD2 (6 bases). The CDR3 totals 16 residues. The germline V gene encodes CDR1 SQVTM and CDR2 ANQGSEA. Trimming cost V 4 bases and J 3 bases, with 21 bases left between them. The CDR3 here is CSVGPPDGSTEETQYF. The CDR3 bases are TGCAGCGTTGGTCCCCCCGACGGGAGTACCGAAGAGACCCAGTACTTC. The whole variable domain, filled in from reference TRBV29-1 and TRBJ2-5, reads SAVISQKPSRDICQRGTSLTIQCQVDSQVTMMFWYRQQPGQSLTLIATANQGSEATYESGFVIDKFPISRPNLTFSTLTVSNMSPEDSSIYLCSVGPPDGSTEETQYFGPGTRLLVL.